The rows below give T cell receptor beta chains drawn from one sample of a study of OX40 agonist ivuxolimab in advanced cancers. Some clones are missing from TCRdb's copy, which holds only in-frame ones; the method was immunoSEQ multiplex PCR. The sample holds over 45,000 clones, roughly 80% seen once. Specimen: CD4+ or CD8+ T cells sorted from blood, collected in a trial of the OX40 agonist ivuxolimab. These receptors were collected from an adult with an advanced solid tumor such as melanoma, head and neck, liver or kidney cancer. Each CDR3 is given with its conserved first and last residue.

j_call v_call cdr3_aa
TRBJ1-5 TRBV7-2 CASSQGLGPQPQHF
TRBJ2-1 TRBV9 CASSVSLTAGTGLGEQFF
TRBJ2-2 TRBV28 CASRRDRGSTGELFF
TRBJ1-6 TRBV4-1 CASSLSPFRDSHNSPLHF
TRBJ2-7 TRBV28 CATLTGKSYEQYF
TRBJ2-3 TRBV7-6 CASSPYQGLRTDTQYF
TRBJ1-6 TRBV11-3 CASSLEAVSPLHF
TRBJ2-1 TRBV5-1 CASRELGTNEQFF
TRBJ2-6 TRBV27 CASAQYGSPFIGTGANVLTF
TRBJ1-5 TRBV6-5 CASRVIGNQPQHF
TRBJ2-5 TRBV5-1 CASSSVGGRRETQYF
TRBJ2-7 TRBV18 CASSQGLPYEQYF
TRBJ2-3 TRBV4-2 CASSQDRGSTDTQYF
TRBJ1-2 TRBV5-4 CASSPSPRGGTYGYTF
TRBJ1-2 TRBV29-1 CSVDRAKYGYTF
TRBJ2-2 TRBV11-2 CASSLDRRELFF
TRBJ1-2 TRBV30 CAWSGRVDYGYTF
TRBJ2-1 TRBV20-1 CSASRDGEQFF
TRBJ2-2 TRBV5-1 CASAGSGTGELFF
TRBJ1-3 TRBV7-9 CASSLALDRERGNTIYF
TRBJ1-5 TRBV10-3 CATGDRDDQPQHF
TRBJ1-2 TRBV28 CASSPDRGLEGYTF
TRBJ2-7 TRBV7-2 CAHRVPHGYEQYF
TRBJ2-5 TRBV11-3 CASSQGTSGPLETQYF
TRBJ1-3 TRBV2 CASKRQSVSGNTIYF
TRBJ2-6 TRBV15 CATSRRETGANVLTF
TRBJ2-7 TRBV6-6 CASSVGQLYEQYF
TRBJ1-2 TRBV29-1 CSVEDRRGPNYGYTF
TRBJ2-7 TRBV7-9 CASSPSIPILAGGPYEQYF
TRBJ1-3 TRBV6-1 CASRAPGQGANTIYF
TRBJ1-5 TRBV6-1 CASSDGGRGGQPQHF
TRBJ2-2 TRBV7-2 CASSSSNTGELFF
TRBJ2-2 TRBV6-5 CASRRTGTGELFF
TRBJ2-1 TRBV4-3 CASSSLIHNEQFF
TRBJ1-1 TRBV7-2 CASSRRLRENTEAFF
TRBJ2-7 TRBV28 CASSSPSSYGQYF
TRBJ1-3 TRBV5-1 CASSSNSNSGNTIYF
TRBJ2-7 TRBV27 CASSSGTSVVSYEQYF
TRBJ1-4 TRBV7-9 CASSLGEGSNEKLFF
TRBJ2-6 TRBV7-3 CASSLGHVRANVLTF
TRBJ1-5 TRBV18 CASSLQGNQPQHF
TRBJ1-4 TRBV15 CATSPRRTKLGLFF
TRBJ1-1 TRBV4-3 CASSQDIWENTEAFF
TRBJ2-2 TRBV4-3 CASSRSDLNTGELFF
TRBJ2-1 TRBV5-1 CASSFRVAGGNEQFF
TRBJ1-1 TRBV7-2 CASSKSGGLEAFF
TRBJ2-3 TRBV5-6 CASSPDGSTDTQYF
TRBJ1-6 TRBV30 CAWSMDRFSPLHF
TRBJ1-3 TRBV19 CASSSSRGQYGNTIYF
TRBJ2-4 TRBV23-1 CASSQSSGTGLALAKNIQYF
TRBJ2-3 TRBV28 CASGETASTDTQYF
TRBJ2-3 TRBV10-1 CASRDSTDTQYF